The 30 T cell receptor beta chains given below trace back to one sample, sequenced in a study of breast tumors, draining lymph nodes, adjacent tissues. TCRdb analysed the multiplex PCR reads with MiXCR anew, one entry per CDR3 protein. The sample includes tens of thousands of distinct CDR3 sequences, under 25% of them seen just once. Samples came from axillary lymph nodes draining the breast cancer. The specimen was axillary lymph node tissue. The receptors were gathered from a female donor with breast cancer. Some clones in this sample may be carry-over from other donors' samples.

In this sample, this clonotype turned up many times. CDR3 bases: TGTGCCAGCAGCATACAGACAGGCACCTTTCTAGGCTACACCTTC. Translation gives CASSIQTGTFLGYTF. This chain links TRBV28 with TRBJ1-2; D is perhaps TRBD1 (6 bases). Germline CDR1 reads MDHEN; CDR2 reads SYDVKM. Trimming pared 6 bases from V and 8 bases from J, leaving 22 bases between. The CDR3 loop spans 15 amino acids.

This clonotype was detected ten times or more. V and J are TRBV19 and TRBJ1-4; unclear D gene. V was shortened by 3 bases and J by 5 bases, with 10 bases between the two germline ends. CDR3 length: 14 residues. CDR1 is LNHDA, CDR2 SQIVND, per germline (reference sequence). CDR3 in amino acids: CASSMGKVNEKLFF. The CDR3 DNA follows: TGTGCCAGTAGTATGGGGAAAGTAAATGAAAAACTGTTTTTT.

The J gene is TRBJ2-5, the V gene TRBV19; the match to TRBD1 covers 9 bases. With V trimmed by 5 bases and J by 7 bases, 8 bases remained unmatched. Germline assignment: CDR1 LNHDA and CDR2 SQIVND (reference sequence). The CDR3 consists of 14 residues. The CDR3 here is CASSGTGGAGTQYF. CDR3 in DNA: TGTGCCAGTAGTGGCACAGGGGGCGCAGGGACCCAGTACTTC.

This clonotype came up many times. The V gene is TRBV5-1, the J gene TRBJ1-5; 11 bases line up with TRBD1. V trimming: 4 bases; J trimming: 2 bases; junction bases outside the gene matches: 8. The V gene's germline CDR1 is SGHRS and CDR2 YFSETQ. The CDR3 runs 17 residues. The CDR3 sequence: CASSPGTGGTGNQPQHF. CDR3 DNA sequence: TGCGCCAGCAGCCCCGGGACAGGGGGGACGGGCAATCAGCCCCAGCATTTT.

This clonotype came up many times. V and J are TRBV15 and TRBJ1-2; 7 nucleotides line up with TRBD1. This CDR3 contains 14 residues. V lost 1 base to trimming and J lost 6 bases; unmatched junction nucleotides: 5. Germline V CDR1 and CDR2: LNHNV, YYDKDF (reference sequence). CDR3 amino acids: CATSRGRTGDGYTF. DNA of the CDR3: TGTGCCACCAGCAGAGGCCGGACAGGAGATGGCTACACCTTC.

This clonotype was seen ten or more times. The chain is built from TRBV2 and TRBJ2-3; 7 nucleotides match TRBD1. CDR1 is SNHLY and CDR2 is FYNNEI in the germline V gene. V lost 6 bases to trimming and J lost 4 bases; unmatched junction nucleotides: 13. CDR3 size: 16 residues. This CDR3 reads CASSQKDRQVADTQYF. Here the CDR3 DNA reads TGTGCCAGCAGCCAGAAGGACAGGCAGGTAGCAGATACGCAGTATTTT. The whole variable domain, filled in from reference TRBV2 and TRBJ2-3, reads EPEVTQTPSHQVTQMGQEVILRCVPISNHLYFYWYRQILGQKVEFLVSFYNNEISEKSEIFDDQFSVERPDGSNFTLKIRSTKLEDSAMYFCASSQKDRQVADTQYFGPGTRLTVL.

CDR3 protein: CASSIQGASYEQYF. The CDR3 nucleotides are TGTGCCAGCAGTATCCAGGGGGCCTCCTACGAGCAGTACTTC. The chain links TRBV7-2 to TRBJ2-7; the match to TRBD1 covers 8 bases. J was trimmed by 0 bases and V by 6 bases; bases with no gene match: 4. CDR3 length equals 14 residues. Germline V gives CDR1 SGHTA, CDR2 FQGNSA.

This clonotype was counted many times. The chain couples TRBV19 to TRBJ2-1; D uncertain. Trimming pared 5 bases from V and 6 bases from J, leaving 11 bases between. This CDR3 contains 13 residues. Germline V gene lookup returns CDR1 LNHDA and CDR2 SQIVND (reference sequence). CDR3 loop: CASSPIKGNEQFF. The CDR3 bases are TGTGCCAGTAGTCCAATCAAGGGCAATGAGCAGTTCTTC.

This clonotype was recorded at least ten times. The chain employs TRBV30 and TRBJ1-2; D unresolved. The CDR3 length is 13 residues. Trimming took off 3 bases at V and 9 bases at J, with 17 bases between the two ends. Germline V CDR1 and CDR2: GTSNPN, SVGIG (reference sequence). For the CDR3, the DNA is TGTGCCTGGAGAGGGATAGGGAGAAAGAGCTACACCTTC. It specifies CAWRGIGRKSYTF.

This clonotype is judged medium-sized (0.01 to 0.1%). The chain links TRBV6-4 to TRBJ2-7; 8 bases line up with TRBD1. Losses at the gene ends were 11 bases for V and 0 bases for J; bases not matched to a gene: 0. Germline lookup yields CDR1 MRHNA and CDR2 SNTAGT. The length of the CDR3 is 11 residues. DNA for the CDR3: TGTGCCGGACAGGGCTCCTACGAGCAGTACTTC. This sequence encodes CAGQGSYEQYF.

The chain links TRBV19 to TRBJ1-4; D remains unclear. Germline V lookup: CDR1 LNHDA, CDR2 SQIVND (reference sequence). The CDR3 loop spans 15 amino acids. V shed 8 bases and J shed 0 bases, with 13 bases lying between them. CDR3 DNA sequence: TGTGCCAGTTCGAGACGGATCCCAACTAATGAAAAACTGTTTTTT. The encoded protein is CASSRRIPTNEKLFF.

V and J are TRBV4-3 and TRBJ2-3; a weak D match, TRBD1 (7 bases). The CDR3 has 15 residues. V lost 0 bases and J lost 2, with 9 bases in between. Germline CDR1 and CDR2: LGHNA and YSLEER. CDR3 sequence reads: CASSQDRGVTDTQYF. The CDR3 DNA reads TGCGCCAGCAGCCAAGACAGGGGGGTCACAGATACGCAGTATTTT.

The chain has TRBV5-4 and TRBJ1-5; no clear D. The CDR3 totals 13 residues. Germline V lookup: CDR1 SGHNT, CDR2 YYREEE (reference sequence). Trimming took off 4 bases at V and 6 bases at J, with 11 bases between the two ends. The CDR3: CASSPSPGQPQHF. The DNA for the CDR3 is TGTGCCAGCAGCCCCTCCCCCGGTCAGCCCCAGCATTTT.

The chain links TRBV28 to TRBJ2-1; no clear D gene. Trimming shortened V by 4 bases and J by 9 bases, and 7 bases separated the two germline ends. From germline, CDR1 is MDHEN and CDR2 SYDVKM. The CDR3 spans 11 residues. CDR3 sequence (DNA): TGTGCCAGCAGTTACCACGGTGAGCAGTTCTTC. Translated: CASSYHGEQFF.

There are many counts of this clonotype. This chain uses TRBV12-3 or TRBV12-4 with TRBJ1-5, with TRBD1 as a possible D gene (6 bases). CDR3 length equals 13 residues. V lost 6 bases and J 6 bases, leaving 12 bases between the germline ends. The CDR3: CASRGTTGQPQHF. The DNA for the CDR3 is TGTGCCAGCAGGGGGACAACCGGTCAGCCCCAGCATTTT.

This clonotype came up many times. This sequence joins TRBV4-1 and TRBJ1-3; possible D gene TRBD1, 5 bases. Germline CDR1 MGHRA, CDR2 YSYEKL. V was cut by 2 bases and J by 0 bases, with 8 bases left in between. The CDR3 sequence is 15 residues long. The CDR3 sequence is CASSQTGGSGNTIYF. The CDR3 DNA reads TGCGCCAGCAGCCAAACGGGGGGCTCTGGAAACACCATATATTTT.

A word on this clonotype: This likely comes from a read error, as the CDR3 has no conserved phenylalanine or tryptophan at its end. The J gene is TRBJ2-1, the V gene TRBV7-3; D unclear. Deletions cut 1 base from V and 7 bases from J, with 8 bases between. Germline values: CDR1 SGHTA, CDR2 FQGTGA. This CDR3 is built from 13 residues. In nucleotides, the CDR3 is TGTGCCAGCAGCTTAATGATAGGTAATGAGCAGTTCCTC. Amino acid sequence: CASSLMIGNEQFL.

Of note for this clonotype: With a much larger clone just one base away, this may be a read error. The chain is built from TRBV6-1 and TRBJ1-5, with no clear D. The germline V gene encodes CDR1 MNHNS and CDR2 SASEGT. CDR3 length: 15 residues. The CDR3, as DNA: TGTGCCGGCAGCGGTTACGGGCTACGAGATCAGCCCCAGCATTTT. Translating it yields CAGSGYGLRDQPQHF.

The sample holds a few counts of this clonotype. The chain employs TRBV28 and TRBJ1-4; D gene ambiguous. Looked up from germline, CDR1 is MDHEN and CDR2 is SYDVKM. The CDR3 totals 12 residues. V lost 5 bases, J lost 7 bases, and 8 bases lay in between. CDR3 amino acids: CASSPAGEKLFF. CDR3 nucleotides: TGTGCCAGCAGTCCCGCCGGTGAAAAACTGTTTTTT.

This clonotype was seen repeatedly, ten times or more. V gene TRBV6-5 combines with J gene TRBJ2-1; TRBD2 aligns across 10 bases. Germline CDR1 reads MNHEY; CDR2 reads SVGAGI. The CDR3 contains 13 residues. With 6 bases clipped from V and 12 bases from J, the junction kept 8 bases outside the gene matches. The CDR3 here is CASSSTIAGGQFF. The CDR3 nucleotides are TGTGCCAGCAGCTCTACGATAGCGGGAGGGCAGTTCTTC.

Of note for this clonotype: A much larger clone is a single base away; this may be a read error. This chain uses TRBV4-2 with TRBJ2-1, with D tentatively TRBD1 (6 bases). Per germline, CDR1 LGHNA and CDR2 YNFKEQ. The CDR3 runs to 14 residues. Trimming shortened V by 4 bases and J by 4 bases, and 11 bases separated the two germline ends. The CDR3 sequence: CASSRSTGYNEQFF. The CDR3 DNA reads TGTGCCAGCAGCCGGTCGACAGGATACAATGAGCAGTTCTTC.

This clonotype was found a few times. This chain uses TRBV30 with TRBJ2-2; D ambiguous. The germline V and J ends were trimmed by 1 base and 1 base, with 4 bases remaining between them. This CDR3 is 13 amino acids long. Germline values: CDR1 GTSNPN, CDR2 SVGIG (reference sequence). The DNA for the CDR3 is TGTGCCTGGAGTGACAAGAACACCGGGGAGCTGTTTTTT. Its protein is CAWSDKNTGELFF.

The sample holds many counts of this clonotype. The gene calls are TRBV10-3 and TRBJ2-1; 15 positions match TRBD2. This CDR3 has 16 residues. V was pared by 5 bases and J by 9 bases, with 8 bases of the junction left unmatched. Germline-derived CDR1 and CDR2 are ENHRY and SYGVKD. CDR3 region: CAISPRTSGREGEQFF. CDR3 sequence (DNA): TGTGCCATCAGTCCGAGGACTAGCGGGAGGGAGGGTGAGCAGTTCTTC.

There are a few counts of this clonotype. A single base separates this from a much larger clone, so it may be a read error. The rearrangement joins TRBV5-1 to TRBJ2-7; either TRBD1 or TRBD2 may supply D (7 bases each). Germline lookup yields CDR1 SGHRS and CDR2 YFSETQ. The length of the CDR3 is 14 residues. CDR3 in DNA: TGCGCCAGCAGCTCAGGGGGGGGCACCTACGAGCAGCACTTC. Protein sequence: CASSSGGGTYEQHF.

The J gene is TRBJ2-3, the V gene TRBV19; TRBD1 or TRBD2 may be the D gene (5 bases each). CDR3 length: 14 amino acids. Germline-derived CDR1 and CDR2 are LNHDA and SQIVND (reference sequence). V was cut by 3 bases and J by 6 bases, with 13 bases left in between. Here the CDR3 reads CASSMGTARDTQYF. In DNA form, the CDR3 reads TGTGCCAGTAGTATGGGGACCGCCCGCGATACGCAGTATTTT.

This clonotype was recorded many times. The CDR3 DNA follows: TGTGCCATCAGTGACGGGGCTAGACAAGAGACCCAGTACTTC. Translation: CAISDGARQETQYF. The chain uses TRBV10-3 and TRBJ2-5; D possibly uses TRBD1 or TRBD2 (5 bases each). V was cut by 3 bases and J by 2 bases, with 10 bases left in between. This CDR3 has 14 amino acids. Germline V gene sequence: CDR1 ENHRY, CDR2 SYGVKD.

This clonotype was seen many times. CDR3 residues: CASSQEPADTQYF. CDR3 nucleotides: TGTGCCAGCAGCCAAGAACCGGCAGATACGCAGTATTTT. The chain has TRBV4-2 and TRBJ2-3; D is undetermined. This CDR3 has 13 amino acids. Trimming stripped 0 bases from V and 4 bases from J, with 5 bases between. Germline V gene lookup returns CDR1 LGHNA and CDR2 YNFKEQ.

This clonotype appeared many times. The chain employs TRBV19 and TRBJ1-5; D remains unclear. Germline CDR1 is LNHDA and CDR2 is SQIVND (reference sequence). The length of the CDR3 is 13 residues. Trimming stripped 3 bases from V and 5 bases from J, with 8 bases between. CDR3 nucleotides: TGTGCCAGTAGTATCTCCAGGTATCAGCCCCAGCATTTT. Residues: CASSISRYQPQHF. Combining the CDR3 with reference TRBV19 and TRBJ1-5 gives the whole variable domain DGGITQSPKYLFRKEGQNVTLSCEQNLNHDAMYWYRQDPGQGLRLIYYSQIVNDFQKGDIAEGYSVSREKKESFPLTVTSAQKNPTAFYLCASSISRYQPQHFGDGTRLSIL.

The rearrangement links TRBV3-1 to TRBJ1-6; D unclear. CDR3 length equals 14 residues. Trimming removed 1 base at V and 2 bases at J, with 3 bases between. Germline CDR1 LGHDT, CDR2 YNNKEL (reference sequence). DNA for the CDR3: TGTGCCAGCAGCCAAGGCCCCTATAATTCACCCCTCCACTTT. This codes for CASSQGPYNSPLHF.

This clonotype has a handful of counts. The rearrangement joins TRBV3-1 to TRBJ2-1, with 12 bases identical to TRBD2. CDR3 length: 20 residues. The germline CDR1 and CDR2 sequences are LGHDT and YNNKEL (reference sequence). The J segment lost 3 bases and the V segment lost 4 bases, leaving 16 bases of the junction unmatched. The CDR3 DNA follows: TGTGCCAGCAGCCCCCTTGCATCTAGCGGGAGGGCCGAGGACTACAATGAGCAGTTCTTC. Its translation is CASSPLASSGRAEDYNEQFF.